The clone carrying this T cell receptor beta chain has only a few counts. Trimming removed 4 bases from V and 6 bases from J; junction bases left unmatched: 7. Germline V CDR1 and CDR2: MNHEY, SVGAGI. This CDR3 spans 14 amino acids. The sample comes from a study of T-cell memory formation after mild COVID-19. TCRdb re-derived calls from the 5' RACE reads in MiXCR, one entry per CDR3 protein. This table has 250,000 to 300,000 distinct CDR3 sequences, about 17% appearing once. What was sequenced was PBMCs or a T cell subset sorted from them (not recorded which). The chain employs TRBV6-5 and TRBJ2-3, with TRBD1 matching 7 bases. This sequence was found in a man between 18 and 29 years old who had mild COVID-19 (a few samples of this study predate the infection). Cell type and time point are not known. CDR3 loop: CASSFQGVGDTQYF. In nucleotides, the CDR3 is TGTGCCAGCAGTTTTCAGGGGGTTGGGGATACGCAGTATTTT.